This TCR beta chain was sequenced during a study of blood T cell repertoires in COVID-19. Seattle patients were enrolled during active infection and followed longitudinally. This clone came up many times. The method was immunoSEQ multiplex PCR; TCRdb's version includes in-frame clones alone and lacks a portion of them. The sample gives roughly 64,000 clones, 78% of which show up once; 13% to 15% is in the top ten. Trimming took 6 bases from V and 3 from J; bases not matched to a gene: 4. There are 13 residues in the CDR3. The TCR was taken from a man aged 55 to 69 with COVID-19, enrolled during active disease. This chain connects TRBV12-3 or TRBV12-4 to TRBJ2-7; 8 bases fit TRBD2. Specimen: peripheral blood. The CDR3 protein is CASRAGTSYEQYF. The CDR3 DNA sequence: TGTGCCAGCAGGGCCGGGACTAGCTACGAGCAGTACTTC.